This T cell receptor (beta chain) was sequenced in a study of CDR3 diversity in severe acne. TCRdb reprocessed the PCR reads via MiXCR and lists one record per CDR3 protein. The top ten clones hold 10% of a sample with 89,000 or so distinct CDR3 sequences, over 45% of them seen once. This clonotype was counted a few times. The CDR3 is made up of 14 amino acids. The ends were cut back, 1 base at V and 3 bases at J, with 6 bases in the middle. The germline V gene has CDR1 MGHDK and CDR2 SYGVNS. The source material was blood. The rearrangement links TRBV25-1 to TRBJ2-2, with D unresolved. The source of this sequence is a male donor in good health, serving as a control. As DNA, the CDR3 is TGTGCCAGCAGTGAATCAGCCGACACCGGGGAGCTGTTTTTT. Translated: CASSESADTGELFF.